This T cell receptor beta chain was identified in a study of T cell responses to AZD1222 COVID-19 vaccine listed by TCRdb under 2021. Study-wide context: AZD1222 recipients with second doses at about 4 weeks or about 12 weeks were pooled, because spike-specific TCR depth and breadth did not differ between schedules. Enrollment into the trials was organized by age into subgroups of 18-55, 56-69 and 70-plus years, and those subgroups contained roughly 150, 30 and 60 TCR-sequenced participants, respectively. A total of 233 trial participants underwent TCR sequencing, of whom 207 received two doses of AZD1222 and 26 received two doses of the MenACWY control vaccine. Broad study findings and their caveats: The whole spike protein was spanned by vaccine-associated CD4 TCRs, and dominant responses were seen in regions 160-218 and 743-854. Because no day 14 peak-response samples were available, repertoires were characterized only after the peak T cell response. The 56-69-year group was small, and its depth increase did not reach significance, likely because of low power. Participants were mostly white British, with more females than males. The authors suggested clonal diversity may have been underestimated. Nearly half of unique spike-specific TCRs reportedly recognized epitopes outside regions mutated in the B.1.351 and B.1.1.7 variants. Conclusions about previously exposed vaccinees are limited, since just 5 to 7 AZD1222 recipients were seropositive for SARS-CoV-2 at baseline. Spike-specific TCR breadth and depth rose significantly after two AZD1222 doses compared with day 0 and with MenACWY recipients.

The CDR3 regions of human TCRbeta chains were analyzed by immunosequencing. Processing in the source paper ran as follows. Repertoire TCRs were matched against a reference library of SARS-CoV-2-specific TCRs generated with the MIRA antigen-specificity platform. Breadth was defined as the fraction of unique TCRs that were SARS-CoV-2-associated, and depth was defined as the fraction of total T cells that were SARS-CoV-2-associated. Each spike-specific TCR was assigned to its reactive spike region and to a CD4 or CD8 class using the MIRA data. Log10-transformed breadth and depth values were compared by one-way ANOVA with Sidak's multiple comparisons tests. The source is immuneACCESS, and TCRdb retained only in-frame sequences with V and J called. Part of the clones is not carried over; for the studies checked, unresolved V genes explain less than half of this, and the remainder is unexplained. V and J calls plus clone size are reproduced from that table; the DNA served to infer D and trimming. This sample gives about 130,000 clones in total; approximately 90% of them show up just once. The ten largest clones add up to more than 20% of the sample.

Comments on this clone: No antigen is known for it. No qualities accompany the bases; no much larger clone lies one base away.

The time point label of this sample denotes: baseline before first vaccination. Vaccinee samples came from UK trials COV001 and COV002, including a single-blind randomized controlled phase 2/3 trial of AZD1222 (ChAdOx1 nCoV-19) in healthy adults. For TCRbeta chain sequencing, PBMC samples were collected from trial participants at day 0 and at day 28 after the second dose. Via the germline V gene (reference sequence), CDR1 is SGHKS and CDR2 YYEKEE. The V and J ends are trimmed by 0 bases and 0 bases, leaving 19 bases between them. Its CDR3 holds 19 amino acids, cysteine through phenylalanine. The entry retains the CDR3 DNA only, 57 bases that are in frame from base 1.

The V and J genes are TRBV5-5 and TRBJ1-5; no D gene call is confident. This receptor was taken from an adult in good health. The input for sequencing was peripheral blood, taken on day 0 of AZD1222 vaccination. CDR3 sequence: CASSLEGQHFQVSNQPQHF. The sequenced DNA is TGTGCCAGCAGCTTGGAAGGCCAGCACTTCCAAGTTAGCAATCAGCCCCAGCATTTT.